Following are 31 T cell receptor beta chains from one sample sequenced in a study of blood T cell repertoires in COVID-19. Here immunoSEQ multiplex PCR was the method, and the copy in TCRdb shows in-frame clones only, minus some. The table has around 170,000 clones, more than 75% seen once. The sample comprised PBMCs or T cells enriched from blood (not recorded which). The receptors were gathered from a man between 60 and 70 years old who had been exposed to COVID-19.

This chain uses TRBV29-1 with TRBJ2-7, with D maybe TRBD1 (5 bases). There are 12 residues in the CDR3. Germline V gives CDR1 SQVTM, CDR2 ANQGSEA. V lost 6 bases to trimming and J lost 4 bases, with 13 bases between them. CDR3 in amino acids: CSVAQGRYEQYF. In DNA, the CDR3 is TGCAGCGTCGCTCAGGGCCGGTACGAGCAGTACTTC.

This chain joins TRBV3-1 (or the pseudogene TRBV3-2) and TRBJ2-1; 11 nucleotides align to TRBD2. Germline assignment: CDR1 LGHDT and CDR2 YNNKEL (reference sequence). Trimming took 0 bases from V and 4 from J; bases not matched to a gene: 2. This CDR3 comprises 16 residues. CDR3 amino acids: CASSQELAGAYNEQFF. In DNA, the CDR3 is TGTGCCAGCAGCCAAGAACTAGCGGGAGCGTACAATGAGCAGTTCTTC.

This clone appeared once. This chain links TRBV6-4 with TRBJ1-2; the match to TRBD1 covers 9 bases. The length of the CDR3 is 15 residues. J lost 6 bases, V lost 4 bases, and 9 bases had no gene match. The V gene's germline CDR1 is MRHNA and CDR2 SNTAGT. CDR3 protein: CASSAGQGSVNGYTF. DNA for the CDR3: TGTGCCAGCAGTGCGGGACAGGGCAGCGTTAATGGCTACACCTTC.

This chain links TRBV5-1 with TRBJ2-2; TRBD2 is a possible D gene (6 bases). Trimming removed 4 bases from V and 4 bases from J, with 8 bases in between. The CDR3 is 13 residues long. CDR1 is SGHRS and CDR2 is YFSETQ in the germline V gene. The CDR3 spells CASSNGGTGELFF. CDR3 in DNA: TGCGCCAGCAGCAACGGGGGCACCGGGGAGCTGTTTTTT.

This chain links TRBV27 with TRBJ1-1; 8 positions match TRBD1. CDR1 is MNHEY, CDR2 SMNVEV, per germline (reference sequence). The CDR3 length is 14 residues. The J segment lost 4 bases and the V segment lost 3 bases, leaving 4 bases of the junction unmatched. The CDR3 loop is CASSLYTGGTEAFF. CDR3 nucleotides: TGTGCCAGCAGTTTGTACACAGGGGGCACTGAAGCTTTCTTT.

CDR3 sequence: CASSSRTGTGNTEAFF. In nucleotides, the CDR3 is TGTGCCAGCAGTTCCCGGACCGGGACAGGGAACACTGAAGCTTTCTTT. The chain couples TRBV6-5 to TRBJ1-1; 8 positions agree with TRBD1. The CDR3 consists of 16 residues. The germline V gene encodes CDR1 MNHEY and CDR2 SVGAGI. The J segment lost 1 base and the V segment lost 4 bases, leaving 8 bases of the junction unmatched.

This clone showed up just a few times. The chain couples TRBV19 to TRBJ1-4, with a weak D call TRBD1 (6 bases). Trimming shortened V by 7 bases and J by 3 bases, and 15 bases separated the two germline ends. CDR1 and CDR2 (germline): LNHDA, SQIVND (reference sequence). CDR3 size: 15 residues. The CDR3 DNA is TGTGCCAGTATCCGCTCCGGGACATCTAATGAAAAACTGTTTTTT. It translates to CASIRSGTSNEKLFF.

The rearrangement uses TRBV5-6 and TRBJ2-1; TRBD1 matches at 11 bases. CDR1 is SGHDT and CDR2 is YYEEEE in the germline V gene. The CDR3 runs to 16 residues. V shed 4 bases, J shed 6 bases, and the junction held 9 bases outside the gene matches. For the CDR3, the DNA is TGTGCCAGCAGCCCCCCGGACAGGGGGCCCTCCAATGAGCAGTTCTTC. Translating it yields CASSPPDRGPSNEQFF.

This chain uses TRBV7-2 with TRBJ2-7; the D gene is possibly TRBD2 (5 bases). Trimming took 1 base from V and 1 from J, leaving 14 bases between them. Germline V gene data show CDR1 as SGHTA and CDR2 as FQGNSA. The CDR3 consists of 16 residues. The CDR3 coding sequence is TGTGCCAGCAGCTTAGATTCGGGGATCCATTCCTACGAGCAGTACTTC. This translates into CASSLDSGIHSYEQYF.

This chain links TRBV9 with TRBJ1-1; 10 bases are a match to TRBD1. The germline gives CDR1 SGDLS, CDR2 YYNGEE. V lost 2 bases and J lost 4; bases outside the gene matches: 14. This CDR3 contains 18 residues. The CDR3 loop reads CASSVISGTGVRGTEAFF. The DNA of the CDR3 is TGTGCCAGCAGCGTCATATCCGGGACAGGGGTACGCGGCACTGAAGCTTTCTTT. The full variable domain, with the rest looked up from reference TRBV9 and TRBJ1-1, is DSGVTQTPKHLITATGQRVTLRCSPRSGDLSVYWYQQSLDQGLQFLIQYYNGEERAKGNILERFSAQQFPDLHSELNLSSLELGDSALYFCASSVISGTGVRGTEAFFGQGTRLTVV.

V gene TRBV6-1 combines with J gene TRBJ1-5, with 8 positions matching TRBD1. From germline, CDR1 is MNHNS and CDR2 SASEGT. Trimming took 4 bases from V and 4 from J; bases not matched to a gene: 12. CDR3 size: 17 residues. Here the CDR3 DNA reads TGTGCCAGCAGTGGGCTCGGCAGGGGGCTTGGGAATCAGCCCCAGCATTTT. This sequence encodes CASSGLGRGLGNQPQHF.

This rearrangement joins TRBV10-3 to TRBJ1-2; D remains unclear. The germline V and J ends were trimmed by 6 bases and 8 bases, with 22 bases remaining between them. The CDR3 loop spans 15 amino acids. Germline CDR1 and CDR2: ENHRY and SYGVKD. For the CDR3, the DNA is TGTGCCATCAGATCGGCAGTTTCCCACTCCGGGGGCTACACCTTC. Translated: CAIRSAVSHSGGYTF.

This clone was recorded at least ten times. The CDR3 reads CASSASQGGGTDTQYF. The DNA of the CDR3 is TGTGCCAGCAGTGCGTCCCAGGGAGGGGGCACAGATACGCAGTATTTT. J is TRBJ2-3 and V is TRBV6-1; 7 nucleotides agree with TRBD2. CDR1 MNHNS and CDR2 SASEGT come from the germline V gene. CDR3 size: 16 residues. V lost 4 bases and J lost 1; bases outside the gene matches: 8.

V is TRBV30 and J is TRBJ2-1; D perhaps matches TRBD1 (6 bases). Trimming stripped 4 bases from V and 0 bases from J, with 10 bases between. The CDR3 spans 14 residues. Germline-derived CDR1 and CDR2 are GTSNPN and SVGIG (reference sequence). CDR3 sequence reads: CAWNLGASYNEQFF. In DNA, the CDR3 is TGTGCCTGGAACTTGGGGGCCTCCTACAATGAGCAGTTCTTC.

The chain uses TRBV10-1 and TRBJ2-7; D remains unclear. Trimming took off 0 bases at V and 8 bases at J, with 17 bases between the two ends. Germline CDR1 and CDR2: WNHNN and SYGVQD (reference sequence). The CDR3 covers 15 residues. The CDR3 nucleotides are TGCGCCAGCAGTGAGTCGGGCATTTCCTCCTCGAAGCAGTACTTC. Translating gives CASSESGISSSKQYF.

The chain recombines TRBV7-3 with TRBJ2-7; 8 nucleotides align to TRBD2. The CDR3 has 15 amino acids. Per germline, CDR1 SGHTA and CDR2 FQGTGA. V gave up 3 bases and J gave up 2 bases; unmatched junction bases: 6. The chain's CDR3 is CASSFVASGPYEQYF. The DNA of the CDR3 is TGTGCCAGCAGCTTCGTCGCTAGCGGGCCCTACGAGCAGTACTTC.

The chain links TRBV9 to TRBJ2-1; TRBD2 might be the D (5 bases). Germline V CDR1 and CDR2: SGDLS, YYNGEE. The germline V and J ends were trimmed by 3 bases and 2 bases, with 15 bases remaining between them. This CDR3 comprises 16 residues. For the CDR3, the DNA is TGTGCCAGCAGCGAGATACTAGGATCCGCCTACAATGAGCAGTTCTTC. Protein sequence: CASSEILGSAYNEQFF.

CDR3 sequence: CANSWADTQYF. The CDR3 DNA is TGTGCCAATAGCTGGGCAGATACGCAGTATTTT. The chain employs TRBV2 and TRBJ2-3; no clear D. V lost 10 bases and J 4 bases, leaving 9 bases between the germline ends. This CDR3 is 11 amino acids long. Germline V gene data show CDR1 as SNHLY and CDR2 as FYNNEI.

This clone was detected once. The chain couples TRBV27 to TRBJ2-4, with D possibly matching TRBD1 (8 bases). The germline V gene encodes CDR1 MNHEY and CDR2 SMNVEV (reference sequence). V lost 5 bases, J lost 7 bases, and 15 bases lay in between. CDR3 length: 14 amino acids. The CDR3 protein is CASSPGQGGNIQYF. In DNA, the CDR3 is TGTGCCAGCAGTCCCGGACAGGGAGGGAACATTCAGTACTTC.

The chain uses TRBV24-1 and TRBJ2-3, with 8 positions matching TRBD1. The CDR3 contains 16 residues. V gave up 3 bases and J gave up 2 bases; unmatched junction bases: 6. Per germline, CDR1 KGHDR and CDR2 SFDVKD. This chain's CDR3 is CATSDPGTGTTDTQYF. The CDR3 DNA reads as TGTGCCACCAGTGATCCCGGGACAGGAACCACAGATACGCAGTATTTT.

This clone was observed a handful of times. The V gene is TRBV5-5, the J gene TRBJ2-5; 8 nucleotides line up with TRBD1. This CDR3 is built from 14 residues. Per germline, CDR1 SGHKS and CDR2 YYEKEE (reference sequence). The V and J ends lost 7 bases and 1 base, in that order; junction bases with no gene match: 6. In DNA, the CDR3 is TGTGCCAGCTCCCGGGGACAGGTCCAAGAGACCCAGTACTTC. Its translation is CASSRGQVQETQYF.

This chain links TRBV11-3 with TRBJ2-3, with 9 nucleotides matching TRBD2. The trim removed 1 base at V and 4 bases at J, leaving 3 bases unmatched. Germline assignment: CDR1 SGHNT and CDR2 YENEEA. This CDR3 has 15 amino acids. The CDR3 DNA sequence: TGTGCCAGCAGCTTAGGTAGCGGGAGAGCAGATACGCAGTATTTT. Its protein is CASSLGSGRADTQYF.

The rearrangement links TRBV28 to TRBJ1-2; the match to TRBD1 covers 8 bases. Germline V CDR1 and CDR2: MDHEN, SYDVKM. This CDR3 comprises 17 residues. The V segment lost 1 base and the J segment 5 bases; nucleotides outside the gene matches: 12. The CDR3 loop is CASSLSHTGGGWYGYTF. The CDR3 DNA follows: TGTGCCAGCAGTTTATCCCATACAGGGGGAGGCTGGTATGGCTACACCTTC.

V and J are TRBV30 and TRBJ2-5; a weak D match, TRBD2 (5 bases). This CDR3 is 15 amino acids long. Looked up from germline, CDR1 is GTSNPN and CDR2 is SVGIG (reference sequence). V lost 0 bases and J 2 bases, leaving 13 bases between the germline ends. The CDR3 here is CAWSVAAGDQETQYF. In nucleotides, the CDR3 is TGTGCCTGGAGTGTAGCGGCAGGAGATCAAGAGACCCAGTACTTC.

The rearrangement joins TRBV5-4 to TRBJ2-1; 7 nucleotides line up with TRBD2. The CDR3 runs to 14 residues. Germline CDR1 reads SGHNT; CDR2 reads YYREEE (reference sequence). The V segment lost 6 bases and the J segment 8 bases; nucleotides outside the gene matches: 11. As DNA, the CDR3 is TGTGCCAGCAACCCAAGGCGGGAGTTTGATGAGCAGTTCTTC. Residues: CASNPRREFDEQFF.

This chain links TRBV29-1 with TRBJ1-1; D is possibly TRBD1 (5 bases). From germline, CDR1 is SQVTM and CDR2 ANQGSEA. The CDR3 runs 11 residues. The V and J ends lost 4 bases and 11 bases respectively, with 14 bases between them. The CDR3 region has the DNA TGCAGCGTTGGGATGACAGAAGCGGCTTTCTTT. Translating gives CSVGMTEAAFF.

This chain joins TRBV15 and TRBJ2-6; TRBD2 might be the D (7 bases). CDR1 is LNHNV and CDR2 is YYDKDF in the germline V gene (reference sequence). The length of the CDR3 is 17 residues. Between the trimmed V and J ends, which lost 8 bases and 0 bases, there was a span of 17 bases. The CDR3 sequence: CATQRGALSSGANVLTF. In DNA, the CDR3 is TGTGCCACCCAACGGGGGGCTCTATCCTCTGGGGCCAACGTCCTGACTTTC.

The CDR3 here is CASRGISGSGNEQFF. In nucleotides, the CDR3 is TGTGCCAGCAGGGGCATTAGCGGGAGTGGAAATGAGCAGTTCTTC. The gene calls are TRBV11-2 and TRBJ2-1, with 9 bases matching TRBD2. The ends lost 6 bases at V and 7 bases at J; junction bases unmatched: 10. This CDR3 region has 15 residues. Germline V gene sequence: CDR1 SGHAT, CDR2 FQNNGV. The variable domain in full, with the rest retrieved from reference TRBV11-2 and TRBJ2-1, is EAGVAQSPRYKIIEKRQSVAFWCNPISGHATLYWYQQILGQGPKLLIQFQNNGVVDDSQLPKDRFSAERLKGVDSTLKIQPAKLEDSAVYLCASRGISGSGNEQFFGPGTRLTVL.

The gene calls are TRBV12-3 or TRBV12-4 and TRBJ2-7, with D unresolved. This CDR3 spans 12 amino acids. V lost 3 bases, J lost 6 bases, and 9 bases lay in between. Written as DNA, the CDR3 is TGTGCCAGCAGTTTGAGAATTGGCGAGCAGTACTTC. Encoded protein: CASSLRIGEQYF.

The chain recombines TRBV18 with TRBJ2-3; 10 nucleotides line up with TRBD2. Trimming at V came to 6 bases and at J to 1 base, leaving 4 bases not matched to a gene. CDR3 size: 15 residues. Germline loops: CDR1 KGHSH, CDR2 LQKENI. As DNA, the CDR3 is TGTGCCAGCTCTATCGGGACTAGCGGCACAGATACGCAGTATTTT. As protein: CASSIGTSGTDTQYF.

The J gene is TRBJ1-5, the V gene TRBV27; 7 bases agree with TRBD1. The V gene's germline CDR1 is MNHEY and CDR2 SMNVEV (reference sequence). The CDR3 is made up of 12 amino acids. V was clipped by 4 bases and J by 9 bases; unmatched bases: 3. The CDR3: CASSSRGLPQHF. CDR3 coding DNA: TGTGCCAGCAGTTCTAGGGGGCTGCCCCAGCATTTT.